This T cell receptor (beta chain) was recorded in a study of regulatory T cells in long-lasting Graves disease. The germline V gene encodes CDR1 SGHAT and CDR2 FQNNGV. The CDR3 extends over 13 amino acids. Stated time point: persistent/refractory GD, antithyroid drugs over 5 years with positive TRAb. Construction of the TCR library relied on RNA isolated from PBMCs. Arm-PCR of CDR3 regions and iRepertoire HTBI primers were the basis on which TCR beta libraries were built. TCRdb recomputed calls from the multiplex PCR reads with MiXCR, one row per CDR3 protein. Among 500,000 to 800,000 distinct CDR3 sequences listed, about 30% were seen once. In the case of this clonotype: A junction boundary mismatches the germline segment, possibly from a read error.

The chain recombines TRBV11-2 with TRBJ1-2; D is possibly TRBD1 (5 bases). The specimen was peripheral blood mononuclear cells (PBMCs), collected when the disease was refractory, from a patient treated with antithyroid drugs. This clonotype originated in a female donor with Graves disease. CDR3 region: CASSLRQNYGHTF. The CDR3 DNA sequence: TGTGCCAGCAGCTTGAGACAGAACTATGGCCACACCTTC.